The source of this TCR beta chain is a study of blood T cell repertoires in COVID-19. About the study: Sites in the United States, Italy and Spain provided acute and convalescent COVID-19 samples. Sources were T cells, B-cell-depleted T cells, or PBMCs; the material itself was cDNA or gDNA.

Some clones are missing from TCRdb's copy, which holds only in-frame ones; the method was immunoSEQ multiplex PCR. The table lists over 120,000 clones, about nine tenths of them singletons. V was pared by 4 bases and J by 2 bases, with 17 bases between. Germline loops: CDR1 SGHRS, CDR2 YFSETQ. This CDR3 has 16 amino acids. V is TRBV5-1 and J is TRBJ2-3, with D possibly TRBD2 on 7 matching bases. This receptor was identified in a woman aged 50 to 65 with acute or convalescent COVID-19. The specimen was peripheral blood. CDR3: CASSPKGGTNTDTQYF. CDR3 nucleotide sequence: TGCGCCAGCAGCCCAAAGGGGGGGACTAACACAGATACGCAGTATTTT.